This T cell receptor (beta chain) was identified during a study of cytomegalovirus exposure and HLA in healthy donors. The CDR3 is 15 residues long. Looked up from germline, CDR1 is SGHTA and CDR2 is FQGNSA. Germline trimming cut 5 bases from V and 5 bases from J; bases unmatched to any gene: 9. Researchers ran the PCR with 60 Vbeta and 13 Jbeta primers. Data came from immunoSEQ multiplex PCR; TCRdb stores just in-frame clones and leaves some out. The table shows fewer than 200,000 clones, with around 68% occurring only once. Notes on this clone: Its antigen is not identified.

Findings and limits, study-wide: The records held CMV serostatus as the only immune exposure information.

Input material: PBMCs. The V and J genes are TRBV7-2 and TRBJ2-1; TRBD1 agrees at 7 bases. The clonotype comes from a woman aged 35 to 49 in good health and CMV-seropositive. The CDR3 region is CASSPSQGSHNEQFF. CDR3 nucleotide sequence: TGTGCCAGCAGCCCATCACAGGGGTCCCACAATGAGCAGTTCTTC.